What follows are 14 T cell receptor beta chains derived from one specimen sequenced in a study of blood T cell repertoires in COVID-19. Sequencing used immunoSEQ multiplex PCR; TCRdb keeps in-frame clones, though not all of them. The table includes some 350,000 clones, around 84% detected once. Specimen: peripheral blood. These receptors were taken from a human donor in a cohort sampled during active COVID-19.

A word on this clone: One junction end disagrees with the germline gene, perhaps due to a read error. The V and J genes are TRBV9 and TRBJ2-2; TRBD2 might be the D (5 bases). In germline, CDR1 is SGDLS, CDR2 YYNGEE. The CDR3 is made up of 15 amino acids. The CDR3 is CASSEPPRRARGAVF. The CDR3 DNA sequence: TGTGCCAGCAGCGAGCCCCCTCGCCGGGCACGGGGAGCTGTTTTT.

The V gene is TRBV5-4, the J gene TRBJ2-5, with a weak D call TRBD2 (5 bases). From germline, CDR1 is SGHNT and CDR2 YYREEE (reference sequence). Trimming shortened V by 0 bases and J by 2 bases, and 14 bases separated the two germline ends. The length of the CDR3 is 16 residues. DNA for the CDR3: TGTGCCAGCAGCTTGGAGAGGGTATTGGGGCAAGAGACCCAGTACTTC. This translates into CASSLERVLGQETQYF. The complete variable domain, with remaining parts taken from reference TRBV5-4 and TRBJ2-5, reads ETGVTQSPTHLIKTRGQQVTLRCSSQSGHNTVSWYQQALGQGPQFIFQYYREEENGRGNFPPRFSGLQFPNYSSELNVNALELDDSALYLCASSLERVLGQETQYFGPGTRLLVL.

The V call is TRBV11-3, the J call TRBJ1-1, with D possibly matching TRBD1 (5 bases). This CDR3 is built from 13 residues. V was pared by 3 bases and J by 2 bases, with 7 bases between. The V gene's germline CDR1 is SGHNT and CDR2 YENEEA. CDR3 in DNA: TGTGCCAGCAGCTTTGGACAAAACACTGAAGCTTTCTTT. Its protein product is CASSFGQNTEAFF.

The chain recombines TRBV10-3 with TRBJ1-4, with D tentatively TRBD1 (5 bases). The CDR3 sequence is 13 residues long. Trimming shortened V by 10 bases and J by 3 bases, and 12 bases separated the two germline ends. Germline loops: CDR1 ENHRY, CDR2 SYGVKD. Written as DNA, the CDR3 is TGTGCCACCTCGGGGGTAGCTAATGAAAAACTGTTTTTT. Translated: CATSGVANEKLFF.

As to this clone: Distinct nucleotide sequences in the sample also encode this CDR3. This chain uses TRBV7-8 with TRBJ2-3; TRBD1 matches 7 bases. Per germline, CDR1 SGHVS and CDR2 FQNEAQ. The J segment lost 2 bases and the V segment lost 5 bases, leaving 4 bases of the junction unmatched. CDR3 length: 14 residues. The CDR3 DNA sequence: TGTGCCAGCAGCCGGACAGGTTTCACAGATACGCAGTATTTT. It is translated as CASSRTGFTDTQYF.

The J gene is TRBJ1-4, the V gene TRBV6-1; no clear D. The V gene's germline CDR1 is MNHNS and CDR2 SASEGT. The CDR3 is 13 residues long. V was trimmed by 3 bases and J by 8 bases, leaving 10 bases between them. In DNA form, the CDR3 reads TGTGCCAGCAGTGATTTCCTATCGGAAAAACTGTTTTTT. It codes for CASSDFLSEKLFF.

The CDR3 is CASSRGQDKAFF. The CDR3 nucleotides read TGTGCCAGCAGTCGGGGACAGGATAAAGCTTTCTTT. The chain carries TRBV6-5 and TRBJ1-1, with 8 nucleotides matching TRBD1. The V and J ends lost 5 bases and 9 bases, in that order; junction bases with no gene match: 5. In germline, CDR1 is MNHEY, CDR2 SVGAGI. The CDR3 consists of 12 residues.

The chain recombines TRBV1 with TRBJ2-7; the table's D gene call, TRBD2, was not cross checked with the DNA. TRBV1 has pseudogene status. The CDR3 runs 19 residues. This CDR3 reads CTSSQDYTSGDSQHYEQYF. The CDR3 DNA sequence: TGCACCAGCAGCCAAGATTATACTAGCGGGGACTCCCAACACTACGAGCAGTACTTC.

The gene calls are TRBV11-2 and TRBJ2-1; 8 bases map to TRBD1. This CDR3 is built from 14 residues. Unmatched junction bases numbered 5, after V lost 0 bases and J lost 10 bases. Germline V gene lookup returns CDR1 SGHAT and CDR2 FQNNGV. CDR3 DNA sequence: TGTGCCAGCAGCTTAGATGGGACAGGCCCAGAGCAGTTCTTC. This translates into CASSLDGTGPEQFF. The full variable domain, with the rest looked up from reference TRBV11-2 and TRBJ2-1, is EAGVAQSPRYKIIEKRQSVAFWCNPISGHATLYWYQQILGQGPKLLIQFQNNGVVDDSQLPKDRFSAERLKGVDSTLKIQPAKLEDSAVYLCASSLDGTGPEQFFGPGTRLTVL.

The chain joins TRBV19 to TRBJ1-1; D is undetermined. In germline, CDR1 is LNHDA, CDR2 SQIVND (reference sequence). The ends were cut back, 6 bases at V and 1 base at J, with 21 bases in the middle. This CDR3 has 17 amino acids. This CDR3 is CASSDKDLFRENTEAFF. The CDR3 DNA follows: TGTGCCAGTAGCGACAAGGATCTTTTTCGGGAGAACACTGAAGCTTTCTTT.

V gene TRBV5-1 combines with J gene TRBJ1-1, with a weak D call TRBD1 (5 bases). Trimming shortened V by 0 bases and J by 1 base, and 10 bases separated the two germline ends. Germline loops: CDR1 SGHRS, CDR2 YFSETQ. The CDR3 runs to 15 residues. The CDR3 is CASSLERGRNTEAFF. In DNA form, the CDR3 reads TGCGCCAGCAGCTTGGAACGGGGGAGGAACACTGAAGCTTTCTTT.

This chain joins TRBV5-1 and TRBJ1-2; 11 bases map to TRBD1. Trimming cost V 2 bases and J 4 bases; bases outside gene matches: 10. The CDR3 totals 17 residues. The V gene's germline CDR1 is SGHRS and CDR2 YFSETQ. The DNA for the CDR3 is TGCGCCAGCAGCTTTGGGGGACAGGGGGAACGTGGCTATGGCTACACCTTC. This encodes CASSFGGQGERGYGYTF.

The V call is TRBV30, the J call TRBJ1-1; a possible D gene is TRBD1 (6 bases). This CDR3 has 13 amino acids. From germline, CDR1 is GTSNPN and CDR2 SVGIG (reference sequence). V gave up 4 bases and J gave up 0 bases, with 9 bases separating them. In nucleotides, the CDR3 is TGTGCCTGGACAGGGGACATGAACACTGAAGCTTTCTTT. Translation gives CAWTGDMNTEAFF.

The V and J genes are TRBV30 and TRBJ2-5; 13 bases agree with TRBD2. From germline, CDR1 is GTSNPN and CDR2 SVGIG (reference sequence). The V gene end was trimmed by 2 bases and the J gene end by 7 bases; junction bases not matched to a gene: 1. The CDR3 is made up of 13 amino acids. The CDR3 sequence: CAWSRTSGGTQYF. DNA of the CDR3: TGTGCCTGGAGTAGGACTAGCGGGGGGACCCAGTACTTC.